These 27 T cell receptor beta chains were all obtained from the same sample, sequenced in a study of blood T cell repertoires in COVID-19. Profiled with immunoSEQ multiplex PCR; TCRdb holds only in-frame clones, not every one. The table lists about 160,000 clones, about 85% of them singletons. The sequenced sample was peripheral blood. These receptors were obtained from a man of 80 years or more with COVID-19, enrolled during active disease.

This clone was detected once. This chain uses TRBV7-9 with TRBJ2-3; the match to TRBD1 covers 7 bases. This CDR3 region has 15 residues. The V segment lost 0 bases and the J segment 3 bases; nucleotides outside the gene matches: 3. Germline-derived CDR1 and CDR2 are SEHNR and FQNEAQ (reference sequence). The CDR3 DNA follows: TGTGCCAGCAGCTTAGCAGGGGGCGCGACAGATACGCAGTATTTT. Translation: CASSLAGGATDTQYF.

V and J are TRBV7-3 and TRBJ2-5, with D unclear. Germline V CDR1 and CDR2: SGHTA, FQGTGA. V dropped 0 bases and J dropped 5 bases, with 7 bases sitting between them. This CDR3 comprises 13 residues. The CDR3, as DNA: TGTGCCAGCAGCTTAACTGAGTCCGAGACCCAGTACTTC. It codes for CASSLTESETQYF.

This chain joins TRBV9 and TRBJ2-2, with 7 bases lining up with TRBD1. The CDR3 consists of 14 residues. J gave up 0 bases and V 5 bases, and 1 base lay outside the gene matches. Germline loops: CDR1 SGDLS, CDR2 YYNGEE. The CDR3 reads CASRGTANTGELFF. DNA of the CDR3: TGTGCCAGCAGAGGGACAGCGAACACCGGGGAGCTGTTTTTT.

This rearrangement joins TRBV7-3 to TRBJ2-2; 7 nucleotides match TRBD2. V lost 5 bases to trimming and J lost 6 bases; unmatched junction nucleotides: 3. Looked up from germline, CDR1 is SGHTA and CDR2 is FQGTGA. The CDR3 extends over 13 amino acids. CDR3 sequence reads: CASSPGRAGELFF. CDR3 coding DNA: TGTGCCAGCAGCCCGGGGAGGGCCGGGGAGCTGTTTTTT.

This chain connects TRBV28 to TRBJ1-2; D gene unclear. V dropped 2 bases and J dropped 5 bases, with 6 bases sitting between them. Germline CDR1 MDHEN, CDR2 SYDVKM. This CDR3 spans 12 amino acids. The CDR3 DNA reads as TGTGCCAGCAGTTTAGGAGAGTATGGCTACACCTTC. Translation gives CASSLGEYGYTF.

J is TRBJ2-7 and V is TRBV29-1, with TRBD1 matching over 9 bases. The germline V gene has CDR1 SQVTM and CDR2 ANQGSEA. The CDR3 extends over 15 amino acids. The V gene end was trimmed by 6 bases and the J gene end by 6 bases; junction bases not matched to a gene: 15. Written as DNA, the CDR3 is TGCAGCGTCGGACGGGGACAGGGTATACCTGGCGAGCAGTACTTC. Amino acids: CSVGRGQGIPGEQYF.

This sequence joins TRBV10-3 and TRBJ1-2; TRBD1 matches at 9 bases. Germline V lookup: CDR1 ENHRY, CDR2 SYGVKD. Trimming removed 10 bases from V and 2 bases from J; junction bases left unmatched: 5. CDR3 length: 13 amino acids. The DNA for the CDR3 is TGTGCCACTTCGACAGGGGGGAACTATGGCTACACCTTC. It translates to CATSTGGNYGYTF.

The rearrangement joins TRBV9 to TRBJ1-4; TRBD1 is a possible D gene (6 bases). Trimming pared 2 bases from V and 7 bases from J, leaving 15 bases between. The CDR3 sequence is 15 residues long. Germline CDR1 SGDLS, CDR2 YYNGEE. CDR3 in DNA: TGTGCCAGCAGCGTTTCAGGACAGCTAGGTGAAAAACTGTTTTTT. It codes for CASSVSGQLGEKLFF. The whole variable domain, filled in from reference TRBV9 and TRBJ1-4, reads DSGVTQTPKHLITATGQRVTLRCSPRSGDLSVYWYQQSLDQGLQFLIQYYNGEERAKGNILERFSAQQFPDLHSELNLSSLELGDSALYFCASSVSGQLGEKLFFGSGTQLSVL.

The gene calls are TRBV18 and TRBJ1-3; 7 bases agree with TRBD1. CDR3 length: 18 residues. Trimming took 2 bases from V and 0 from J; bases not matched to a gene: 10. Per germline, CDR1 KGHSH and CDR2 LQKENI. In DNA, the CDR3 is TGTGCCAGCTCACCAAGTTTGGGACAGTACCTCTCTGGAAACACCATATATTTT. The encoded protein is CASSPSLGQYLSGNTIYF.

The chain recombines TRBV4-1 with TRBJ2-1, with 8 bases matching TRBD1. Looked up from germline, CDR1 is MGHRA and CDR2 is YSYEKL. The CDR3 runs 19 residues. Trimming at V came to 2 bases and at J to 7 bases, leaving 19 bases not matched to a gene. CDR3 sequence (DNA): TGCGCCAGCAGCCAATACCCCGATGACAGGGGAACGAGGAAAAATGAGCAGTTCTTC. It is translated as CASSQYPDDRGTRKNEQFF.

The chain carries TRBV5-1 and TRBJ1-1; D might be TRBD1 (6 bases). The CDR3 sequence is 14 residues long. The V and J ends lost 0 bases and 3 bases respectively, with 9 bases between them. Germline loops: CDR1 SGHRS, CDR2 YFSETQ. CDR3 region: CASSLDSGDTEAFF. CDR3 DNA: TGCGCCAGCAGCTTGGATTCAGGGGACACTGAAGCTTTCTTT. Based on the CDR3 plus reference TRBV5-1 and TRBJ1-1, the full variable domain is KAGVTQTPRYLIKTRGQQVTLSCSPISGHRSVSWYQQTPGQGLQFLFEYFSETQRNKGNFPGRFSGRQFSNSRSEMNVSTLELGDSALYLCASSLDSGDTEAFFGQGTRLTVV.

The CDR3 coding sequence is TGTGCCAGCAGCCCCTATCAGGGGGCGCAGGGCTACACCTTC. Protein product: CASSPYQGAQGYTF. The V gene is TRBV7-8, the J gene TRBJ1-2, with 8 nucleotides matching TRBD1. V lost 5 bases and J lost 8; bases outside the gene matches: 10. CDR1 is SGHVS, CDR2 FQNEAQ, per germline. The CDR3 is 14 residues long.

This chain uses TRBV4-1 with TRBJ1-6; the match to TRBD1 covers 8 bases. V was clipped by 1 base and J by 7 bases; unmatched bases: 12. Per germline, CDR1 MGHRA and CDR2 YSYEKL. CDR3 length: 18 amino acids. The CDR3 sequence is CASSQGISDRGGNSPLHF. In nucleotides, the CDR3 is TGCGCCAGCAGCCAAGGCATTTCAGACAGGGGTGGGAATTCACCCCTCCACTTT.

The chain joins TRBV3-1 (or the pseudogene TRBV3-2) to TRBJ2-7; TRBD2 matches at 11 bases. V was clipped by 3 bases and J by 7 bases; unmatched bases: 5. Germline V CDR1 and CDR2: LGHDT, YNNKEL (reference sequence). The CDR3 is 14 residues long. The CDR3 region has the DNA TGTGCCAGCAGCCACAACCTAGCGGGGGGTGAGCAGTACTTC. Translation: CASSHNLAGGEQYF.

This clone was counted once. The chain is built from TRBV7-3 and TRBJ1-5; 10 nucleotides align to TRBD1. This CDR3 region has 15 residues. V shed 2 bases, J shed 5 bases, and the junction held 3 bases outside the gene matches. In germline, CDR1 is SGHTA, CDR2 FQGTGA. The CDR3 is CASSLRTGGDQPQHF. The CDR3 coding sequence is TGTGCCAGCAGCTTACGGACAGGGGGGGATCAGCCCCAGCATTTT. Based on the CDR3 plus reference TRBV7-3 and TRBJ1-5, the full variable domain is GAGVSQTPSNKVTEKGKYVELRCDPISGHTALYWYRQSLGQGPEFLIYFQGTGAADDSGLPNDRFFAVRPEGSVSTLKIQRTERGDSAVYLCASSLRTGGDQPQHFGDGTRLSIL.

J is TRBJ1-2 and V is TRBV19, with D tentatively TRBD1 (5 bases). Germline loops: CDR1 LNHDA, CDR2 SQIVND (reference sequence). This CDR3 spans 13 amino acids. Between the trimmed V and J ends, which lost 4 bases and 0 bases, there was a span of 6 bases. For the CDR3, the DNA is TGTGCCAGTAGTAGGACACCTAACTATGGCTACACCTTC. It translates to CASSRTPNYGYTF.

The chain combines TRBV9 with TRBJ2-7; 7 bases map to TRBD2. V was pared by 0 bases and J by 5 bases, with 14 bases of the junction left unmatched. The V gene's germline CDR1 is SGDLS and CDR2 YYNGEE. The CDR3 is 17 residues long. CDR3: CASSVAPGGGLGDEQYF. The DNA of the CDR3 is TGTGCCAGCAGCGTAGCCCCGGGGGGTGGGTTGGGCGACGAGCAGTACTTC.

The chain recombines TRBV7-2 with TRBJ1-6, with D unresolved. Germline V gene sequence: CDR1 SGHTA, CDR2 FQGNSA. The CDR3 extends over 13 amino acids. Trimming cost V 4 bases and J 4 bases, with 5 bases left between them. The CDR3 protein is CASSSGYNSPLHF. The DNA of the CDR3 is TGTGCCAGCAGCTCAGGATATAATTCACCCCTCCACTTT.

The gene calls are TRBV6-5 and TRBJ1-6; D remains unclear. The CDR3 extends over 14 amino acids. Trimming removed 10 bases at V and 8 bases at J, with 18 bases between. Looked up from germline, CDR1 is MNHEY and CDR2 is SVGAGI. CDR3 residues: CATDLQPSYSPLHF. The CDR3 bases are TGTGCCACCGACCTACAGCCATCCTATTCACCCCTCCACTTT.

The V and J genes are TRBV27 and TRBJ1-1; the D gene is possibly TRBD1 (5 bases). The CDR3 contains 17 residues. Per germline, CDR1 MNHEY and CDR2 SMNVEV (reference sequence). Deletions cut 0 bases from V and 3 bases from J, with 17 bases between. CDR3 bases: TGTGCCAGCAGTTTATCGAGGCGGGGCGGGGAGTACACTGAAGCTTTCTTT. Translation: CASSLSRRGGEYTEAFF.

V usage is TRBV6-2 or TRBV6-3 and J usage is TRBJ2-7, with D perhaps TRBD1 (6 bases). The germline V gene encodes CDR1 MNHEY and CDR2 SVGEGT. V gave up 0 bases and J gave up 1 base, with 10 bases separating them. The CDR3 runs 15 residues. In nucleotides, the CDR3 is TGTGCCAGCAGTTACTCGTCCGGACAGTCCTACGAGCAGTACTTC. Protein: CASSYSSGQSYEQYF.

The V gene is TRBV6-4, the J gene TRBJ1-2; 7 nucleotides line up with TRBD1. With V trimmed by 5 bases and J by 8 bases, 8 bases remained unmatched. This CDR3 comprises 13 residues. Per the germline V gene, CDR1 is MRHNA and CDR2 is SNTAGT. CDR3 sequence: CASSSGQATGYTF. Here the CDR3 DNA reads TGTGCCAGCAGTTCAGGACAGGCTACCGGCTACACCTTC.

The rearrangement joins TRBV4-1 to TRBJ1-2; TRBD1 matches at 10 bases. There are 14 residues in the CDR3. J lost 4 bases, V lost 4 bases, and 3 bases had no gene match. The germline V gene encodes CDR1 MGHRA and CDR2 YSYEKL. CDR3 DNA: TGCGCCAGCAGCCCCGGGACAGGGGCCTATGGCTACACCTTC. Protein sequence: CASSPGTGAYGYTF.

V usage is TRBV19 and J usage is TRBJ2-7; D not certain. CDR1 and CDR2 (germline): LNHDA, SQIVND (reference sequence). Trimming removed 3 bases from V and 4 bases from J, with 16 bases in between. CDR3 size: 15 residues. As DNA, the CDR3 is TGTGCCAGTAGTATGTTCACCAGACGCGGTTACGAGCAGTACTTC. The encoded protein is CASSMFTRRGYEQYF.

The chain employs TRBV4-1 and TRBJ2-5; TRBD1 aligns across 8 bases. The CDR3 covers 15 residues. From germline, CDR1 is MGHRA and CDR2 YSYEKL. The trim removed 4 bases at V and 5 bases at J, leaving 9 bases unmatched. The CDR3 spells CASSPGQAAMETQYF. As DNA, the CDR3 is TGCGCCAGCAGCCCGGGACAGGCCGCTATGGAGACCCAGTACTTC.

The chain combines TRBV5-1 with TRBJ1-2, with D uncertain. The CDR3 sequence is 13 residues long. V lost 0 bases and J 8 bases, leaving 11 bases between the germline ends. CDR1 and CDR2 (germline): SGHRS, YFSETQ. CDR3 region: CASSLGLSVGYTF. CDR3 DNA sequence: TGCGCCAGCAGCTTGGGACTATCGGTAGGCTACACCTTC.

The V call is TRBV24-1, the J call TRBJ1-2; no firm D call. This CDR3 is 11 amino acids long. Trimming took 11 bases from V and 6 from J, leaving 12 bases between them. The germline CDR1 and CDR2 sequences are KGHDR and SFDVKD. CDR3 region: CAISGGNGYTF. CDR3 bases: TGTGCCATCTCAGGAGGGAATGGCTACACCTTC.